This T cell receptor beta chain was obtained from a study of blood T cell repertoires in COVID-19. The wider study: The cDNA or gDNA used as material had been derived from T cells, B-cell-depleted T cells, or PBMCs.

V trimming: 6 bases; J trimming: 0 bases; junction bases outside the gene matches: 10. CDR3 length equals 18 residues. From germline, CDR1 is LNHDA and CDR2 SQIVND (reference sequence). Enrolment of Seattle patients took place during active infection, and they were followed longitudinally. Only in-frame clones appear in the TCRdb table, and some are missing; sequencing was by immunoSEQ multiplex PCR. The sample shows about 340,000 clones, over 80% of them seen only once. The receptor comes from a woman between 50 and 59 years old with COVID-19, enrolled during active disease. The chain recombines TRBV19 with TRBJ2-6; 8 bases line up with TRBD1. The sample taken for sequencing was peripheral blood. For the CDR3, the DNA is TGTGCCAGTAGACCGGGACAGGCCGTAAACTCTGGGGCCAACGTCCTGACTTTC. Protein product: CASRPGQAVNSGANVLTF.